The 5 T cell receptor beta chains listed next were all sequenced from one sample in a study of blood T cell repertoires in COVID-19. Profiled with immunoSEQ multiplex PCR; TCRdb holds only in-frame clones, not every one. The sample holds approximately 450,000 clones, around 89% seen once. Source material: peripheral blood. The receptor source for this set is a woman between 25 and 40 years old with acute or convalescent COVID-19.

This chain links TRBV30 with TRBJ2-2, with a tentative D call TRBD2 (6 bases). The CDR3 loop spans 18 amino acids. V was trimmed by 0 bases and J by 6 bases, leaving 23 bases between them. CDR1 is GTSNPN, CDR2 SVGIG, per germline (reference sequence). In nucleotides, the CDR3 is TGTGCCTGGAGTGTAGGCCTGGTTTCGGGGGTAGGTCCCGGGGAGCTGTTTTTT. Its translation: CAWSVGLVSGVGPGELFF.

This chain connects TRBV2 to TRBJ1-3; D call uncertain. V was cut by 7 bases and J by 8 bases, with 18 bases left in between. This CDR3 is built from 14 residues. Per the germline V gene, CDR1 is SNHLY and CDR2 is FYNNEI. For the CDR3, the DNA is TGTGCCAGCATTCCCATCGAGGGTTTAGACACCATATATTTT. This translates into CASIPIEGLDTIYF.

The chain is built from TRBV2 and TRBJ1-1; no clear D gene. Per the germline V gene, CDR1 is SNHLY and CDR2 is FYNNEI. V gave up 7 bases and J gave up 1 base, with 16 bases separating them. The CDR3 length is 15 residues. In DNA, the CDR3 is TGTGCCAGCACACGGGATTGGGAGCCGAACACTGAAGCTTTCTTT. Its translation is CASTRDWEPNTEAFF.

CDR3: CASSLRERGGLETQYF. The CDR3 nucleotides are TGTGCCAGCAGCTTAAGGGAGCGGGGGGGCCTGGAGACCCAGTACTTC. The J gene is TRBJ2-5, the V gene TRBV13, with 10 bases matching TRBD2. This CDR3 has 16 amino acids. Germline CDR1 and CDR2: PRHDT and FYEKMQ (reference sequence). Losses at the gene ends were 2 bases for V and 5 bases for J; bases not matched to a gene: 8.

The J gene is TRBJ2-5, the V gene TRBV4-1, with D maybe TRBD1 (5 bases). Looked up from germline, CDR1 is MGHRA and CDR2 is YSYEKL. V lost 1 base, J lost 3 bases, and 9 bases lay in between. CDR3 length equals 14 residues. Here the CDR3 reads CASSQGFREETQYF. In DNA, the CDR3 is TGCGCCAGCAGCCAAGGTTTCAGGGAAGAGACCCAGTACTTC.